Detailed here is one T cell receptor beta chain. With 3 bases clipped from V and 3 bases from J, the junction kept 7 bases outside the gene matches. This CDR3 contains 15 residues. Germline V gene sequence: CDR1 MDHEN, CDR2 SYDVKM. This record belongs to a study of circulating and synovial CD4+ cells in juvenile arthritis. Profiling relied on immunoSEQ multiplex PCR, and the TCRdb table lists in-frame clones only, not all of them. Among tens of thousands of clones listed, about 95% were seen once. Sequenced samples came from active juvenile idiopathic arthritis patients. The sequenced material came from CD4+ T cells from blood. The TCR comes from a human donor with juvenile idiopathic arthritis. This sequence joins TRBV28 and TRBJ2-7, with 8 bases that match TRBD1. CDR3 sequence reads: CASSLSSGGLYEQYF. CDR3 nucleotide sequence: TGTGCCAGCAGTTTGAGTTCAGGGGGCCTCTACGAGCAGTACTTC. The whole variable domain, filled in from reference TRBV28 and TRBJ2-7, reads DVKVTQSSRYLVKRTGEKVFLECVQDMDHENMFWYRQDPGLGLRLIYFSYDVKMKEKGDIPEGYSVSREKKERFSLILESASTNQTSMYLCASSLSSGGLYEQYFGPGTRLTVT.